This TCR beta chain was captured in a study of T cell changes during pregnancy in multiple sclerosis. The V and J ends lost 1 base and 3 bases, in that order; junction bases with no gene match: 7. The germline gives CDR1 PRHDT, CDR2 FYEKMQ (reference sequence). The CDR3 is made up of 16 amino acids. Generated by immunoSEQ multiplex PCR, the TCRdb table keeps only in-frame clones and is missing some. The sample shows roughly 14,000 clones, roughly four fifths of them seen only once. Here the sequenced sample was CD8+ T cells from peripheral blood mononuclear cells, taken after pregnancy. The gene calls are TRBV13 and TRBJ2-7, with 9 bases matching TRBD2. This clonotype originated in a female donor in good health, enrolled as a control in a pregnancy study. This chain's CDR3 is CASSLVGGRALYEQYF. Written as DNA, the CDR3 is TGTGCCAGCAGCTTAGTGGGCGGGAGGGCCCTCTACGAGCAGTACTTC. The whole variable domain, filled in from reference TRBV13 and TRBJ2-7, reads AAGVIQSPRHLIKEKRETATLKCYPIPRHDTVYWYQQGPGQDPQFLISFYEKMQSDKGSIPDRFSAQQFSDYHSELNMSSLELGDSALYFCASSLVGGRALYEQYFGPGTRLTVT.